A selection of T cell receptor beta chains follows, all from one sample in a study of CD8+CD57+ T cells in acquired aplastic anemia. MiXCR, applied by TCRdb to the reads, yields one record per CDR3 protein. This sample has roughly 200,000 distinct CDR3 sequences; around 63% occur once, and the top ten carry 42%. Sequenced input: sorted CD4+, CD8+, or CD8+CD57+ T cells (not recorded which) from PBMCs. These receptors all stem from a human donor with aplastic anemia. Both conserved end residues are part of each CDR3. D genes are given only for firm matches. Only part of the rows carry a size: once, few, many, or a class if the clone is expanded.

>TRBV10-3|TRBD1|NA|TRBJ2-6
CAISESGQVVSGANVLTF
TGTGCCATCAGTGAGTCGGGACAGGTAGTCTCTGGGGCCAACGTCCTGACTTTC
>TRBV6-4|NA|many|TRBJ2-2
CASSDSSRGNGELFF
TGTGCCAGCAGTGACTCGAGTCGGGGGAACGGGGAGCTGTTTTTT
>TRBV20-1|NA|NA|TRBJ1-2
CSAPGSGYGYTF
TGCAGTGCCCCGGGTTCGGGGTATGGCTACACCTTC
>TRBV12-3/TRBV12-4|TRBD2|many|TRBJ2-3
CASKIAGGEDTQYF
TGTGCCAGCAAGATAGCGGGGGGTGAAGATACGCAGTATTTT
>TRBV12-3/TRBV12-4|NA|NA|TRBJ2-5
CASSFVGETQYF
TGTGCCAGCAGTTTCGTGGGGGAGACCCAGTACTTC
>TRBV20-1|NA|few|TRBJ2-5
CSAFKGAQYF
TGCAGTGCTTTTAAAGGGGCCCAGTACTTC
>TRBV12-3/TRBV12-4|TRBD1|once|TRBJ2-7
CASSLEPGQPRYYEQYF
TGTGCCAGCAGTTTAGAGCCGGGACAGCCTAGATACTACGAGCAGTACTTC
>TRBV9|TRBD1|NA|TRBJ1-5
CASSVGDRGNQPQHF
TGTGCCAGCAGCGTAGGGGACAGGGGCAATCAGCCCCAGCATTTT
>TRBV11-3|NA|NA|TRBJ2-1
CASSHKNEQFF
TGTGCCAGCAGCCATAAGAATGAGCAGTTCTTC
>TRBV20-1|NA|NA|TRBJ2-1
CSARDKTSFNEQFF
TGCAGTGCTAGAGATAAAACTAGCTTCAATGAGCAGTTCTTC
>TRBV2|NA|NA|TRBJ2-7
CASSESVLWGTEQYF
TGTGCCAGCAGTGAGTCGGTCCTCTGGGGAACCGAGCAGTACTTC
>TRBV2|TRBD1|many|TRBJ2-6
CASTIRGQVVSGANVLTF
TGTGCCAGCACCATTAGGGGACAGGTTGTCTCTGGGGCCAACGTCCTGACTTTC
>TRBV7-6|NA|once|TRBJ2-3
CASSLRRQDFTDTQYF
TGTGCCAGCAGCTTACGGCGACAGGATTTCACAGATACGCAGTATTTT
>TRBV27|NA|few|TRBJ1-5
CASSYAGGVNQPQHF
TGTGCCAGCAGTTACGCGGGGGGTGTCAATCAGCCCCAGCATTTT
>TRBV12-3/TRBV12-4|TRBD1|NA|TRBJ2-7
CASSWDRGGYEQYF
TGTGCCAGCAGTTGGGACAGGGGAGGGTACGAGCAGTACTTC
>TRBV24-1|NA|NA|TRBJ1-1
CPREEGPTVTEAFF
TGTCCAAGGGAGGAGGGACCCACCGTGACAGAAGCTTTCTTT
>TRBV7-6|NA|NA|TRBJ2-7
CASSLDGVSQYF
TGTGCCAGCAGCTTAGATGGAGTTTCGCAGTACTTC
>TRBV12-3/TRBV12-4|TRBD2|many|TRBJ2-1
CASSPTSGGPGGEQFF
TGTGCCAGCAGTCCGACTAGCGGGGGGCCAGGGGGTGAGCAGTTCTTC
>TRBV7-2|NA|few|TRBJ2-5
CASSLGYGETQYF
TGTGCCAGCAGCTTGGGCTACGGGGAGACCCAGTACTTC
>TRBV7-9|TRBD2|many|TRBJ2-7
CASSPGLAGQYF
TGTGCCAGCAGCCCTGGACTAGCGGGGCAGTACTTC
>TRBV2|NA|many|TRBJ1-2
CASSEGQSLAGYTF
TGTGCCAGCAGTGAAGGGCAGAGTTTGGCTGGCTACACCTTC
>TRBV5-1|TRBD2|NA|TRBJ2-3
CASSLYGGAIDTQYF
TGCGCCAGCAGCTTGTACGGGGGGGCCATAGATACGCAGTATTTT